This passage covers 14 T cell receptor beta chains from one sample sequenced in a study of beta chain features in type 1 diabetes. Overall study findings and caveats: Shorter TCRB CDR3s, moderately but significantly so, marked every one of the four CD4+ subsets in Type 1 diabetes patients.

These receptors are not linked to any known antigen. The investigators reverse transcribed all of the isolated RNA, so they sequenced expressed TCRB transcripts. Data came from immunoSEQ multiplex PCR; TCRdb stores just in-frame clones and leaves some out. Altogether about 400,000 clones are present, roughly 13% being singletons, with the ten largest covering over 0.008%. Sequenced material: naive CD4+ T cells from blood. The receptors were sampled from a woman in her late teens or twenties with type 1 diabetes.

In this sample, this clone turned up a few times. The CDR3 coding sequence is TGTGCCAGCAGCTTAGGACTAGCGGGGGGCCAAAACATTCAGTACTTC. This gives the protein CASSLGLAGGQNIQYF. The chain couples TRBV7-2 to TRBJ2-4, with 13 nucleotides matching TRBD2. The CDR3 covers 16 residues. From germline, CDR1 is SGHTA and CDR2 FQGNSA. The ends lost 1 base at V and 5 bases at J; junction bases unmatched: 2. The full variable domain, rest sourced from reference TRBV7-2 and TRBJ2-4, is GAGVSQSPSNKVTEKGKDVELRCDPISGHTALYWYRQSLGQGLEFLIYFQGNSAPDKSGLPSDRFSAERTGGSVSTLTIQRTQQEDSAVYLCASSLGLAGGQNIQYFGAGTRLSVL.

This rearrangement joins TRBV6-6 to TRBJ2-7; no firm D call. This CDR3 region has 14 residues. Germline V CDR1 and CDR2: MNHNY, SVGAGI (reference sequence). The germline V and J ends were trimmed by 5 bases and 4 bases, with 15 bases remaining between them. The CDR3 DNA reads as TGTGCCAGCAGTCGTGCAGGAATATCGTACGAGCAGTACTTC. Residues: CASSRAGISYEQYF.

The V gene is TRBV19, the J gene TRBJ2-1, with TRBD2 as a possible D gene (5 bases). V was trimmed by 6 bases and J by 3 bases, leaving 12 bases between them. The CDR3 consists of 14 residues. Germline V gene sequence: CDR1 LNHDA, CDR2 SQIVND (reference sequence). The CDR3 nucleotides read TGTGCCAGTAGGCGAGACCGGGACTACAATGAGCAGTTCTTC. Protein: CASRRDRDYNEQFF.

This clone was found a few times. An end of the junction differs from the germline gene, which may be a read error. The genes are TRBV7-9 and TRBJ1-1; D gene uncertain. This CDR3 comprises 13 residues. Germline CDR1 is SEHNR and CDR2 is FQNEAQ (reference sequence). The DNA of the CDR3 is TGTGCCAGCAGCTTAGTGGAGGCCTCGGCTCGGATTTTT. Translation: CASSLVEASARIF.

This chain joins TRBV28 and TRBJ2-5, with TRBD1 matching over 7 bases. The CDR3 is 13 amino acids. Germline CDR1 and CDR2: MDHEN and SYDVKM. The J segment lost 5 bases and the V segment lost 8 bases, leaving 8 bases of the junction unmatched. The CDR3 sequence is CASHRGRLETQYF. In nucleotides, the CDR3 is TGTGCCAGCCACAGGGGACGCTTGGAGACCCAGTACTTC.

The V gene is TRBV6-5, the J gene TRBJ1-5; tentative D call: TRBD1 (5 bases). The CDR3 consists of 13 residues. The V gene lost 5 bases and the J gene lost 9 bases, with 14 bases spanning the gap. Germline V CDR1 and CDR2: MNHEY, SVGAGI. CDR3 sequence: CASSLRREAPQHF. In DNA, the CDR3 is TGTGCCAGCAGTCTCCGCAGGGAGGCGCCCCAGCATTTT.

This clone turned up a few times. The J gene is TRBJ1-1, the V gene TRBV4-1; D perhaps matches TRBD1 (6 bases). The CDR3 length is 13 residues. The V end was cut by 4 bases, the J end by 8 bases, with 14 bases between. Germline V gives CDR1 MGHRA, CDR2 YSYEKL. The CDR3 sequence: CASSPPTGKEAFF. In nucleotides, the CDR3 is TGCGCCAGCAGCCCCCCAACAGGGAAGGAAGCTTTCTTT.

This clone was observed a handful of times. The V and J genes are TRBV7-9 and TRBJ2-3; D call uncertain. CDR3 size: 13 residues. V dropped 5 bases and J dropped 3 bases, with 9 bases sitting between them. Germline-derived CDR1 and CDR2 are SEHNR and FQNEAQ (reference sequence). DNA for the CDR3: TGTGCCAGCAGCCGACTTACGACAGATACGCAGTATTTT. Encoded protein: CASSRLTTDTQYF. The full variable domain, completed using reference TRBV7-9 and TRBJ2-3, is DTGVSQNPRHKITKRGQNVTFRCDPISEHNRLYWYRQTLGQGPEFLTYFQNEAQLEKSRLLSDRFSAERPKGSFSTLEIQRTEQGDSAMYLCASSRLTTDTQYFGPGTRLTVL.

This clone was recorded a few times. The rearrangement joins TRBV13 to TRBJ1-1; D is perhaps TRBD1 (6 bases). Germline lookup yields CDR1 PRHDT and CDR2 FYEKMQ (reference sequence). Deletions cut 5 bases from V and 7 bases from J, with 14 bases between. The length of the CDR3 is 13 residues. The CDR3, as DNA: TGTGCCAGCAGCAAGACAGGTGGATATGAAGCTTTCTTT. It is translated as CASSKTGGYEAFF. Drawing the rest from reference TRBV13 and TRBJ1-1, the complete variable domain is AAGVIQSPRHLIKEKRETATLKCYPIPRHDTVYWYQQGPGQDPQFLISFYEKMQSDKGSIPDRFSAQQFSDYHSELNMSSLELGDSALYFCASSKTGGYEAFFGQGTRLTVV.

The rearrangement uses TRBV9 and TRBJ2-1, with a tentative D call TRBD2 (6 bases). The length of the CDR3 is 18 residues. Germline V lookup: CDR1 SGDLS, CDR2 YYNGEE. The V end was cut by 0 bases, the J end by 0 bases, with 16 bases between. CDR3: CASSVGAYAGSSYNEQFF. CDR3 sequence (DNA): TGTGCCAGCAGCGTAGGGGCTTATGCCGGGAGCTCCTACAATGAGCAGTTCTTC. The full variable domain, completed using reference TRBV9 and TRBJ2-1, is DSGVTQTPKHLITATGQRVTLRCSPRSGDLSVYWYQQSLDQGLQFLIQYYNGEERAKGNILERFSAQQFPDLHSELNLSSLELGDSALYFCASSVGAYAGSSYNEQFFGPGTRLTVL.

Only a few counts were recorded for this clone. Other nucleotide sequences in the sample specify the same CDR3. The chain recombines TRBV28 with TRBJ2-1; D remains unclear. This CDR3 is built from 12 residues. The V gene's germline CDR1 is MDHEN and CDR2 SYDVKM. Trimming pared 3 bases from V and 4 bases from J, leaving 4 bases between. DNA for the CDR3: TGTGCCAGCAGTTTGCGTTACAATGAGCAGTTCTTC. It specifies CASSLRYNEQFF.

The chain has TRBV18 and TRBJ1-5; 8 bases are shared with TRBD1. This CDR3 contains 14 residues. J lost 2 bases, V lost 6 bases, and 3 bases had no gene match. In germline, CDR1 is KGHSH, CDR2 LQKENI. This chain's CDR3 is CASSRGQGNQPQHF. CDR3 in DNA: TGTGCCAGCTCCCGGGGACAGGGCAATCAGCCCCAGCATTTT. Together with reference TRBV18 and TRBJ1-5, the CDR3 gives the full variable domain: NAGVMQNPRHLVRRRGQEARLRCSPMKGHSHVYWYRQLPEEGLKFMVYLQKENIIDESGMPKERFSAEFPKEGPSILRIQQVVRGDSAAYFCASSRGQGNQPQHFGDGTRLSIL.

This rearrangement joins TRBV15 to TRBJ2-1; 13 bases agree with TRBD2. Germline V gives CDR1 LNHNV, CDR2 YYDKDF (reference sequence). CDR3 length: 20 residues. Trimming took 1 base from V and 7 from J; bases not matched to a gene: 16. CDR3 residues: CATSRAAKTSGRSRGNEQFF. Written as DNA, the CDR3 is TGTGCCACCAGCAGAGCTGCGAAGACTAGCGGGAGGTCCCGGGGGAATGAGCAGTTCTTC. Full variable domain (outside the CDR3, taken from reference TRBV15 and TRBJ2-1): DAMVIQNPRYQVTQFGKPVTLSCSQTLNHNVMYWYQQKSSQAPKLLFHYYDKDFNNEADTPDNFQSRRPNTSFCFLDIRSPGLGDTAMYLCATSRAAKTSGRSRGNEQFFGPGTRLTVL.

The J gene is TRBJ2-6, the V gene TRBV2; TRBD1 aligns across 8 bases. The CDR3 spans 16 residues. With V trimmed by 4 bases and J by 4 bases, 6 bases remained unmatched. Germline CDR1 SNHLY, CDR2 FYNNEI. CDR3 amino acids: CASSGRTGLGANVLTF. For the CDR3, the DNA is TGTGCCAGCAGTGGCCGGACAGGGCTCGGGGCCAACGTCCTGACTTTC.